These 10 T cell receptor beta chains share one sample of origin, sequenced in a study of blood T cell repertoires in COVID-19. Assay used: immunoSEQ multiplex PCR; TCRdb lists only in-frame clones, some missing. Among under 95,000 clones listed, roughly 87% were seen once. Sequenced input: peripheral blood. Receptors were obtained from a man aged 45-60 years with acute or convalescent COVID-19.

This chain joins TRBV5-4 and TRBJ2-7; TRBD1 aligns across 8 bases. The trim removed 4 bases at V and 3 bases at J, leaving 9 bases unmatched. The CDR3 contains 15 residues. From germline, CDR1 is SGHNT and CDR2 YYREEE (reference sequence). CDR3 in DNA: TGTGCCAGCAGCGTACCGGGACAGGATCTCTACGAGCAGTACTTC. Translating it yields CASSVPGQDLYEQYF. The variable domain in full, completed from reference TRBV5-4 and TRBJ2-7, reads ETGVTQSPTHLIKTRGQQVTLRCSSQSGHNTVSWYQQALGQGPQFIFQYYREEENGRGNFPPRFSGLQFPNYSSELNVNALELDDSALYLCASSVPGQDLYEQYFGPGTRLTVT.

The J gene is TRBJ2-5, the V gene TRBV5-6; TRBD2 might be the D (6 bases). Trimming left V 7 bases short and J 5 bases short, with 12 bases between. The CDR3 runs 12 residues. Germline V gene sequence: CDR1 SGHDT, CDR2 YYEEEE. This chain's CDR3 is CASAREEETQYF. CDR3 DNA sequence: TGTGCCAGCGCCAGGGAGGAGGAGACCCAGTACTTC.

The chain employs TRBV3-1 (or the pseudogene TRBV3-2) and TRBJ2-7; a weak D match, TRBD2 (5 bases). The CDR3 totals 16 residues. Germline lookup yields CDR1 LGHDT and CDR2 YNNKEL (reference sequence). V lost 2 bases to trimming and J lost 3 bases, with 17 bases between them. CDR3 residues: CASSQKGDYPSYEQYF. CDR3 coding DNA: TGTGCCAGCAGCCAAAAGGGCGACTACCCTAGCTACGAGCAGTACTTC.

This rearrangement joins TRBV5-1 to TRBJ2-5; 7 positions agree with TRBD1. Germline assignment: CDR1 SGHRS and CDR2 YFSETQ. This CDR3 spans 14 amino acids. V shed 4 bases and J 1 base; nucleotides not matched to a gene: 4. CDR3 amino acids: CASSLGTVQETQYF. The CDR3, as DNA: TGCGCCAGCAGCCTGGGGACAGTCCAAGAGACCCAGTACTTC.

This clone was observed once. V gene TRBV7-2 combines with J gene TRBJ1-1, with D perhaps matching TRBD1 (6 bases). The V end lost 4 bases, the J end lost 4 bases, and 13 bases lay between the germline ends. This CDR3 comprises 14 residues. Germline-derived CDR1 and CDR2 are SGHTA and FQGNSA. DNA for the CDR3: TGTGCCAGCAGCTACAGGGTGGGAACCACTGAAGCTTTCTTT. As protein: CASSYRVGTTEAFF.

The genes are TRBV11-3 and TRBJ2-3; TRBD2 is a possible D gene (6 bases). V lost 1 base to trimming and J lost 2 bases, with 13 bases between them. Looked up from germline, CDR1 is SGHNT and CDR2 is YENEEA. The CDR3 has 16 amino acids. CDR3 nucleotides: TGTGCCAGCAGCTTAGGTGGTCGGGGGAACACAGATACGCAGTATTTT. Protein product: CASSLGGRGNTDTQYF.

The V call is TRBV6-5, the J call TRBJ1-2; a weak D match, TRBD1 (5 bases). Germline lookup yields CDR1 MNHEY and CDR2 SVGAGI. V lost 5 bases, J lost 8 bases, and 21 bases lay in between. The CDR3 contains 15 residues. The CDR3 bases are TGTGCCAGCAGTACCCGTGACAGCCGGGGGTGGGGCTACACCTTC. Its protein is CASSTRDSRGWGYTF.

V usage is TRBV7-9 and J usage is TRBJ2-7, with a weak D call TRBD2 (6 bases). Trimming pared 5 bases from V and 11 bases from J, leaving 16 bases between. There are 12 residues in the CDR3. Germline V gene data show CDR1 as SEHNR and CDR2 as FQNEAQ (reference sequence). CDR3 in DNA: TGTGCCAGCAGCATCAGTATGGCGGGAAAGTACTTC. Protein: CASSISMAGKYF.

The chain combines TRBV5-1 with TRBJ2-1, with 14 bases lining up with TRBD2. The ends lost 4 bases at V and 2 bases at J; junction bases unmatched: 5. Germline V gene data show CDR1 as SGHRS and CDR2 as YFSETQ. The CDR3 totals 17 residues. CDR3: CASSTGLAGVPYNEQFF. As DNA, the CDR3 is TGCGCCAGCAGCACGGGACTAGCGGGAGTCCCCTACAATGAGCAGTTCTTC.

This sequence joins TRBV29-1 and TRBJ2-4; 9 nucleotides match TRBD1. V lost 6 bases to trimming and J lost 2 bases; unmatched junction nucleotides: 8. This CDR3 spans 15 amino acids. Germline V gene lookup returns CDR1 SQVTM and CDR2 ANQGSEA. CDR3 nucleotide sequence: TGCAGCGTCGCGGGGGACAGGGAGACCAAAAACATTCAGTACTTC. Encoded protein: CSVAGDRETKNIQYF.